This TCR beta chain derives from a study of OX40 agonist ivuxolimab in advanced cancers. Background on the study: Dose-escalation cases comprised hepatocellular carcinoma, melanoma, renal cell or head and neck cancer. People who had prior anti-PD-1, anti-PD-L1 or anti-CTLA-4 therapy could take part, and approximately 44% had some.

Study-wide points: At 0.1 to 3.0 mg/kg and by week 6, CD4+ and CD8+ T cells in the blood had expanded clonally. There were, on average, more expanded clones in CD8+ T cells than in CD4+.

About this clone: What it binds is not known.

The CDR3 spans 15 residues. Germline V gene data show CDR1 as LNHDA and CDR2 as SQIVND (reference sequence). The V end lost 3 bases, the J end lost 3 bases, and 15 bases lay between the germline ends. Sequencing used immunoSEQ multiplex PCR; TCRdb keeps in-frame clones, though not all of them. This table has about 50,000 clones, approximately 83% appearing once. The chain recombines TRBV19 with TRBJ2-7; perhaps TRBD1 as D (6 bases). The TCR originated in an adult with an advanced solid tumor such as melanoma, head and neck, liver or kidney cancer. The sample was CD4+ or CD8+ T cells sorted from blood, taken in a trial of the OX40 agonist ivuxolimab. Here the CDR3 reads CASSISGTRGYEQYF. In nucleotides, the CDR3 is TGTGCCAGTAGTATCTCCGGGACACGGGGCTACGAGCAGTACTTC.